Shown below are 24 T cell receptor beta chains from a single sample sequenced in a study of cytomegalovirus exposure and HLA in healthy donors. PCR amplification relied on 60 Vbeta primers (plus 13 Jbeta primers). Sequenced by immunoSEQ multiplex PCR; TCRdb stores in-frame clones only, minus some. The data hold 150,000 to 180,000 clones, with roughly four fifths observed a single time. Specimen: PBMCs. The receptors stem from a man younger than 35 in good health and CMV-seronegative.

This chain connects TRBV6-5 to TRBJ2-7, with 7 bases identical to TRBD2. There are 13 residues in the CDR3. Germline-derived CDR1 and CDR2 are MNHEY and SVGAGI. The V and J ends lost 2 bases and 4 bases, in that order; junction bases with no gene match: 2. CDR3 bases: TGTGCCAGCAGTTACAGGGGAGGGTACGAGCAGTACTTC. Translated: CASSYRGGYEQYF.

This clone occurred a few times. V gene TRBV7-6 combines with J gene TRBJ2-2, with 8 bases identical to TRBD2. J lost 3 bases, V lost 5 bases, and 8 bases had no gene match. The germline V gene encodes CDR1 SGHVS and CDR2 FNYEAQ. The CDR3 has 16 residues. CDR3 residues: CASSVEAGGYTGELFF. For the CDR3, the DNA is TGTGCCAGCAGCGTCGAGGCGGGAGGATACACCGGGGAGCTGTTTTTT.

This chain connects TRBV6-4 to TRBJ2-7; 11 nucleotides line up with TRBD2. Germline V gene data show CDR1 as MRHNA and CDR2 as SNTAGT. The CDR3 spans 15 residues. The V segment lost 6 bases and the J segment 2 bases; nucleotides outside the gene matches: 6. CDR3 DNA: TGTGCCAGCAGGGGACTAGCGGAGGTAACCTACGAGCAGTACTTC. This sequence encodes CASRGLAEVTYEQYF.

This chain connects TRBV5-1 to TRBJ2-2, with 7 bases fitting TRBD2. The CDR3 has 15 residues. Germline V gives CDR1 SGHRS, CDR2 YFSETQ. The J segment lost 3 bases and the V segment lost 7 bases, leaving 9 bases of the junction unmatched. The DNA for the CDR3 is TGCGCCAGCGCGCGGGCGGGAGTAGACACCGGGGAGCTGTTTTTT. Translated, it gives CASARAGVDTGELFF. The variable domain in full, completed from reference TRBV5-1 and TRBJ2-2, reads KAGVTQTPRYLIKTRGQQVTLSCSPISGHRSVSWYQQTPGQGLQFLFEYFSETQRNKGNFPGRFSGRQFSNSRSEMNVSTLELGDSALYLCASARAGVDTGELFFGEGSRLTVL.

The chain links TRBV29-1 to TRBJ2-3, with 11 bases aligning to TRBD2. The germline V gene has CDR1 SQVTM and CDR2 ANQGSEA. The J segment lost 6 bases and the V segment lost 2 bases, leaving 7 bases of the junction unmatched. The CDR3 spans 15 residues. This CDR3 is CSVELAGGRSDTQYF. The DNA of the CDR3 is TGCAGCGTTGAACTAGCGGGAGGAAGGAGTGATACGCAGTATTTT.

Comment on this clone: Germline and junction disagree at one end, which may indicate a read error. The rearrangement joins TRBV7-9 to TRBJ2-3; 9 bases map to TRBD2. The length of the CDR3 is 16 residues. The germline V gene has CDR1 SEHNR and CDR2 FQNEAQ (reference sequence). The CDR3 is CSSSRKVAGATDTQYF. The CDR3 region has the DNA TGTTCCAGCAGCCGCAAGGTAGCGGGAGCCACAGATACGCAGTATTTT.

The gene calls are TRBV27 and TRBJ2-7; the match to TRBD2 covers 10 bases. After removal of 5 bases from V and 8 bases from J, the junction contained 6 bases not matched to a gene. The CDR3 consists of 13 residues. Germline CDR1 MNHEY, CDR2 SMNVEV (reference sequence). DNA of the CDR3: TGTGCCAGCAGTACACAGGGACTAGCGCAGCAGTACTTC. Its translation: CASSTQGLAQQYF.

This sequence joins TRBV23-1 and TRBJ2-1; tentative D call: TRBD1 (5 bases). TRBV23-1 is marked as an open reading frame, function uncertain. V lost 1 base and J lost 0, with 13 bases in between. The length of the CDR3 is 17 residues. Here the CDR3 reads CASSQFLRDSSYNEQFF. CDR3 nucleotide sequence: TGCGCCAGCAGTCAATTCTTGAGAGACAGCTCCTACAATGAGCAGTTCTTC.

V is TRBV9 and J is TRBJ2-5, with D possibly TRBD1 on 6 matching bases. The closer fit of TRBJ2-7 to the DNA end suggests the J call may be wrong. The CDR3 extends over 14 amino acids. Per germline, CDR1 SGDLS and CDR2 YYNGEE. CDR3 sequence: CASSPREGEYEQYF. The CDR3 nucleotides read TGTGCCAGCAGCCCCCGTGAGGGGGAGTACGAGCAGTACTTC.

This rearrangement joins TRBV4-1 to TRBJ2-7, with D uncertain. The ends were cut back, 8 bases at V and 0 bases at J, with 14 bases in the middle. Germline V gene data show CDR1 as MGHRA and CDR2 as YSYEKL. This CDR3 has 14 amino acids. CDR3 residues: CASARERLSYEQYF. As DNA, the CDR3 is TGCGCCAGCGCCCGAGAGCGCCTCTCCTACGAGCAGTACTTC.

The gene calls are TRBV4-1 and TRBJ1-2; the D gene is possibly TRBD1 (6 bases). The CDR3 consists of 15 residues. Deletions cut 1 base from V and 8 bases from J, with 17 bases between. Germline V gene lookup returns CDR1 MGHRA and CDR2 YSYEKL. The CDR3 reads CASSQGSGAQRGYTF. The CDR3 bases are TGCGCCAGCAGCCAAGGATCAGGGGCCCAACGGGGCTACACCTTC.

The rearrangement joins TRBV11-3 to TRBJ2-1; 8 bases map to TRBD2. CDR1 and CDR2 (germline): SGHNT, YENEEA. The junction had 7 bases not matched to a gene; V was cut back by 0 bases and J by 0 bases. The CDR3 spans 18 residues. The CDR3 DNA follows: TGTGCCAGCAGCTTAGATCAAAGCGGGAGCGCCTCCTACAATGAGCAGTTCTTC. It yields the protein CASSLDQSGSASYNEQFF.

V is TRBV7-2 and J is TRBJ2-5, with 8 bases lining up with TRBD1. Gene TRBJ2-7 matches the end of the DNA better, so the J call may be wrong. This CDR3 contains 14 residues. The germline CDR1 and CDR2 sequences are SGHTA and FQGNSA. CDR3 protein: CASSFTTGVNEQYF. Here the CDR3 DNA reads TGTGCCAGCAGCTTCACGACAGGGGTGAACGAGCAGTACTTC.

This clone was counted a few times. This chain joins TRBV7-9 and TRBJ1-5; the match to TRBD1 covers 8 bases. V was clipped by 0 bases and J by 2 bases; unmatched bases: 3. Germline loops: CDR1 SEHNR, CDR2 FQNEAQ (reference sequence). The CDR3 spans 16 residues. CDR3 sequence: CASSLATGGGNQPQHF. The CDR3 region has the DNA TGTGCCAGCAGCTTAGCTACAGGGGGAGGCAATCAGCCCCAGCATTTT.

This clone was detected only once. The chain couples TRBV7-2 to TRBJ2-1; the D is unclear. CDR3 length equals 15 residues. Germline CDR1 is SGHTA and CDR2 is FQGNSA. V lost 1 base, J lost 9 bases, and 16 bases lay in between. The CDR3: CASSLGSRRVTEQFF. The CDR3, as DNA: TGTGCCAGCAGCTTAGGATCCCGTCGGGTTACTGAGCAGTTCTTC. The variable domain in full, completed from reference TRBV7-2 and TRBJ2-1, reads GAGVSQSPSNKVTEKGKDVELRCDPISGHTALYWYRQSLGQGLEFLIYFQGNSAPDKSGLPSDRFSAERTGGSVSTLTIQRTQQEDSAVYLCASSLGSRRVTEQFFGPGTRLTVL.

The gene calls are TRBV7-9 and TRBJ1-1; TRBD1 is a possible D gene (6 bases). The germline V gene has CDR1 SEHNR and CDR2 FQNEAQ (reference sequence). This CDR3 is 14 amino acids long. Trimming removed 5 bases at V and 6 bases at J, with 16 bases between. CDR3: CASSSGGGSPEAFF. For the CDR3, the DNA is TGTGCCAGCAGCAGTGGTGGGGGCAGCCCTGAAGCTTTCTTT.

This rearrangement joins TRBV7-2 to TRBJ2-7; 14 nucleotides agree with TRBD2. The V and J ends lost 5 bases and 8 bases, in that order; junction bases with no gene match: 8. Germline V CDR1 and CDR2: SGHTA, FQGNSA. The CDR3 contains 15 residues. The CDR3: CASSHSGTSGSQQYF. The DNA for the CDR3 is TGTGCCAGCAGCCATTCCGGGACTAGCGGGAGTCAGCAGTACTTC.

The J gene is TRBJ2-5, the V gene TRBV5-4; 10 positions agree with TRBD2. With the DNA end fitting TRBJ2-7 better, the J assignment may be wrong. The CDR3 extends over 15 amino acids. Germline V CDR1 and CDR2: SGHNT, YYREEE (reference sequence). The CDR3: CASSPRTSGDYEQYF. The DNA of the CDR3 is TGTGCCAGCAGCCCCCGGACTAGCGGAGACTACGAGCAGTACTTC.

This clone occurred once. The chain carries TRBV2 and TRBJ2-1; weak D call: TRBD1 (5 bases). There are 15 residues in the CDR3. Germline loops: CDR1 SNHLY, CDR2 FYNNEI. The V end was cut by 3 bases, the J end by 9 bases, with 18 bases between. In DNA form, the CDR3 reads TGTGCCAGCAGTGATTTGAGGCACATTCAGGGTGAGCAGTTCTTC. This sequence encodes CASSDLRHIQGEQFF.

The V call is TRBV7-2, the J call TRBJ1-5; 7 nucleotides align to TRBD1. After removal of 5 bases from V and 5 bases from J, the junction contained 3 bases not matched to a gene. The CDR3 totals 13 residues. Germline CDR1 reads SGHTA; CDR2 reads FQGNSA. In nucleotides, the CDR3 is TGTGCCAGCAGCCGACAGGGTTATCAGCCCCAGCATTTT. Amino acids: CASSRQGYQPQHF.

The sample holds one count of this clone. The chain links TRBV7-6 to TRBJ2-1; tentative D call: TRBD1 (6 bases). The CDR3 length is 17 residues. The V end was cut by 1 base, the J end by 0 bases, with 13 bases between. CDR1 SGHVS and CDR2 FNYEAQ come from the germline V gene. The CDR3: CASSLGQAISSYNEQFF. The CDR3 DNA reads TGTGCCAGCAGCTTAGGACAGGCCATTAGCTCCTACAATGAGCAGTTCTTC. Complete variable domain (other parts from reference TRBV7-6 and TRBJ2-1): GAGVSQSPRYKVTKRGQDVALRCDPISGHVSLYWYRQALGQGPEFLTYFNYEAQQDKSGLPNDRFSAERPEGSISTLTIQRTEQRDSAMYRCASSLGQAISSYNEQFFGPGTRLTVL.

The V and J genes are TRBV10-3 and TRBJ2-3; D might be TRBD2 (5 bases). CDR1 ENHRY and CDR2 SYGVKD come from the germline V gene. V shed 4 bases and J shed 2 bases, with 13 bases lying between them. The CDR3 covers 15 residues. The CDR3 DNA reads TGTGCCATCAGTGGCGGGCTGGAATCCACAGATACGCAGTATTTT. Translation gives CAISGGLESTDTQYF.

This clone was detected once. The chain has TRBV11-3 and TRBJ2-7, with a tentative D call TRBD1 (5 bases). The CDR3 sequence is 18 residues long. V shed 0 bases and J shed 3 bases, with 21 bases lying between them. Germline V gene sequence: CDR1 SGHNT, CDR2 YENEEA. The CDR3 DNA sequence: TGTGCCAGCAGCTTAGATCGGTTCAGGGCAGGGTGTTTCTACGAGCAGTACTTC. It is translated as CASSLDRFRAGCFYEQYF.

V usage is TRBV5-1 and J usage is TRBJ2-7; 8 bases agree with TRBD2. There are 15 residues in the CDR3. V shed 4 bases, J shed 0 bases, and the junction held 6 bases outside the gene matches. The germline V gene has CDR1 SGHRS and CDR2 YFSETQ. CDR3 bases: TGCGCCAGCAGCCAGAGCGGGAGAGCCTCCTACGAGCAGTACTTC. This encodes CASSQSGRASYEQYF.